This T cell receptor (beta chain) was retrieved from a study of cytomegalovirus exposure and HLA in healthy donors. In the study overall: Earlier, about 180 million T cells were analyzed, and about 120 million unique TCR beta sequences were found among them.

Germline loops: CDR1 SNHLY, CDR2 FYNNEI. Trimming cost V 3 bases and J 3 bases; bases outside gene matches: 4. The CDR3 extends over 15 amino acids. Amplification used 60 Vbeta primers and 13 Jbeta primers. This table comes from immunoSEQ multiplex PCR, and its TCRdb copy is limited to in-frame clones, with some not included. The table has 160,000 or so clones, over 80% seen once. V usage is TRBV2 and J usage is TRBJ1-4; 7 nucleotides line up with TRBD1. The clonotype originates from a woman younger than 35 in good health and CMV-seronegative. Sample: PBMCs. The CDR3 nucleotides are TGTGCCAGCAGTGATCTGCAGGGGGCTAATGAAAAACTGTTTTTT. Encoded protein: CASSDLQGANEKLFF. Based on the CDR3 plus reference TRBV2 and TRBJ1-4, the full variable domain is EPEVTQTPSHQVTQMGQEVILRCVPISNHLYFYWYRQILGQKVEFLVSFYNNEISEKSEIFDDQFSVERPDGSNFTLKIRSTKLEDSAMYFCASSDLQGANEKLFFGSGTQLSVL.